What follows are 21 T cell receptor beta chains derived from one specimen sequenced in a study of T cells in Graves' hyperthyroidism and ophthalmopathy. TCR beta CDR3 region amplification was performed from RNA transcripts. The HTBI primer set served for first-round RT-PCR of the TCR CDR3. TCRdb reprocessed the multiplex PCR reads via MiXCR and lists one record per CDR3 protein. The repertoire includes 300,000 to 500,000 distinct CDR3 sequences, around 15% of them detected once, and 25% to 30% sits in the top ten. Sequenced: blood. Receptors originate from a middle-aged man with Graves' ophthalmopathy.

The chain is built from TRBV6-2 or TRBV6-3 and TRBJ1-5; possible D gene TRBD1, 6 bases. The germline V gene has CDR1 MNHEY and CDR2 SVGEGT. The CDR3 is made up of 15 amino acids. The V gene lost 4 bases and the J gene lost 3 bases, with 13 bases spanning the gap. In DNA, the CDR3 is TGTGCCAGCAGTTCCGCCTCAGGGGACAATCAGCCCCAGCATTTT. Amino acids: CASSSASGDNQPQHF.

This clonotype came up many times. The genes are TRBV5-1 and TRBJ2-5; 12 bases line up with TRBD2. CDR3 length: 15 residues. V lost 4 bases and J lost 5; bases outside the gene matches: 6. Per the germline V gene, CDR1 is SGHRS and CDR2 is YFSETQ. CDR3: CASSLTSGSVETQYF. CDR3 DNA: TGCGCCAGCAGCCTGACTAGCGGGAGTGTGGAGACCCAGTACTTC.

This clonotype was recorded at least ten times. The CDR3 nucleotides read TGTGCCAGCAGTTCCCTATCGGGAGCAGATACGCAGTATTTT. Its protein product is CASSSLSGADTQYF. The chain is built from TRBV12-3 or TRBV12-4 and TRBJ2-3; possibly TRBD2 for D (6 bases). Trimming removed 4 bases at V and 4 bases at J, with 12 bases between. CDR3 length: 14 amino acids.

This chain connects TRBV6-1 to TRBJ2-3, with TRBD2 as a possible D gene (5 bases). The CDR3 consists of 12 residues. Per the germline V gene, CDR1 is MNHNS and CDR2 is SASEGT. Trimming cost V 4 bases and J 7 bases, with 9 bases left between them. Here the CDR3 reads CASSVGVYTQYF. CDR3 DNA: TGTGCCAGCAGTGTGGGAGTCTATACGCAGTATTTT.

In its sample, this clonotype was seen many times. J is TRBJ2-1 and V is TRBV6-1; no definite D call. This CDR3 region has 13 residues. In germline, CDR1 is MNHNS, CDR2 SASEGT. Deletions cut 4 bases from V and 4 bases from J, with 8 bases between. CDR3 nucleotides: TGTGCCAGCAGTGGTGGGCCATACAATGAGCAGTTCTTC. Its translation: CASSGGPYNEQFF.

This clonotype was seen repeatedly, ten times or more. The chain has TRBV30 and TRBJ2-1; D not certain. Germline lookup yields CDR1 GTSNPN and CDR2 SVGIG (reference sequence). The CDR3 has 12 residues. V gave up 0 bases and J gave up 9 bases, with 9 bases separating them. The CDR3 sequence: CAWSVGSREQFF. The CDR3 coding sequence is TGTGCCTGGAGTGTTGGTTCTCGTGAGCAGTTCTTC. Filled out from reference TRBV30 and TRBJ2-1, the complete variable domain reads SQTIHQWPATLVQPVGSPLSLECTVEGTSNPNLYWYRQAAGRGLQLLFYSVGIGQISSEVPQNLSASRPQDRQFILSSKKLLLSDSGFYLCAWSVGSREQFFGPGTRLTVL.

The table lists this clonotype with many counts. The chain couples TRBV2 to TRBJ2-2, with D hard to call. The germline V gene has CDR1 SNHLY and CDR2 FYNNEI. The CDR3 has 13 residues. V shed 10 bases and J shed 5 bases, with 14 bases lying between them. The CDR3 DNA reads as TGTGCCACGGACCGTCCAGATACCGGGGAGCTGTTTTTT. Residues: CATDRPDTGELFF.

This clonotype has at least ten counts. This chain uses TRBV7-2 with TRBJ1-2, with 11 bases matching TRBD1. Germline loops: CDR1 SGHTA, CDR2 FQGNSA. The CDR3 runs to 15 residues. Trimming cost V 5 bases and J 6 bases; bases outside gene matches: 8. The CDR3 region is CASSMGQGGGDGYTF. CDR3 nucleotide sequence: TGTGCCAGCAGCATGGGACAGGGGGGTGGAGATGGCTACACCTTC.

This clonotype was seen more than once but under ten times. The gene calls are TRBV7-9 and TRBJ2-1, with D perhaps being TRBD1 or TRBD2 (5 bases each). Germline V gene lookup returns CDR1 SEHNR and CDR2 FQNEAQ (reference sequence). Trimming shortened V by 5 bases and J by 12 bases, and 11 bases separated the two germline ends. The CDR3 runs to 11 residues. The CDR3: CASSMGPTQFF. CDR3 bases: TGTGCCAGCAGCATGGGACCAACGCAGTTCTTC.

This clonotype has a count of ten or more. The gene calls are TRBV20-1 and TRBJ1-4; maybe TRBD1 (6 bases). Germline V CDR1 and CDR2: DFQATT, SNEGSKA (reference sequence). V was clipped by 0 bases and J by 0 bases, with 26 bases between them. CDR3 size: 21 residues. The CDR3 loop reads CSARDFLSGRDKATTNEKLFF. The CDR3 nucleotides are TGCAGTGCTAGAGATTTTCTTTCGGGCAGGGACAAGGCGACAACTAATGAAAAACTGTTTTTT.

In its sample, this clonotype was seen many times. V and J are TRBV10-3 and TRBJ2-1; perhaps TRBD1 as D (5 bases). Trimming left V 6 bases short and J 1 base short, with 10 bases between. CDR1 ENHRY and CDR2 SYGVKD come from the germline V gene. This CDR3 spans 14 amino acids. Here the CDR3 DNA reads TGTGCCATCAGCGACAGTTCGTCCTACAATGAGCAGTTCTTC. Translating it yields CAISDSSSYNEQFF.

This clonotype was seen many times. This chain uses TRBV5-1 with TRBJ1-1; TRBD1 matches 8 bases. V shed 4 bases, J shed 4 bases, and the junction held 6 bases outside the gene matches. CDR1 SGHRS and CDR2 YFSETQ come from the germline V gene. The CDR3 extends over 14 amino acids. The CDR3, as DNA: TGCGCCAGCAGCAACCAGGGGGCCGCCACTGAAGCTTTCTTT. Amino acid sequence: CASSNQGAATEAFF.

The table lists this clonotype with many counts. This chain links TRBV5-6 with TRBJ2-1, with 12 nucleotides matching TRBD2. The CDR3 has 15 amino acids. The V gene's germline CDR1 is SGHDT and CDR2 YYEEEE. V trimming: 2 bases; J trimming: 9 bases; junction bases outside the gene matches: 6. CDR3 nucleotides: TGTGCCAGCAGCTTACAACTAGCGGGAGGCGGTGAGCAGTTCTTC. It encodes CASSLQLAGGGEQFF.

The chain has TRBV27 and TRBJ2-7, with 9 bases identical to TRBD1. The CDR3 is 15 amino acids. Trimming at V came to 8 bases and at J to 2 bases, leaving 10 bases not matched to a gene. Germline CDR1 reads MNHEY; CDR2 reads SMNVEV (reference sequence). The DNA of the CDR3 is TGTGCCAGCCCTGAAGGGACAGGGTTGCCCTACGAGCAGTACTTC. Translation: CASPEGTGLPYEQYF.

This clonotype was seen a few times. The CDR3 sequence: CASSILTWTSGRMSYNEQFF. CDR3 DNA sequence: TGTGCCAGTAGTATCCTGACCTGGACTAGCGGGAGGATGTCCTACAATGAGCAGTTCTTC. The chain links TRBV19 to TRBJ2-1; 14 bases line up with TRBD2. The length of the CDR3 is 20 residues. Germline loops: CDR1 LNHDA, CDR2 SQIVND (reference sequence). V shed 3 bases and J 1 base; nucleotides not matched to a gene: 11.

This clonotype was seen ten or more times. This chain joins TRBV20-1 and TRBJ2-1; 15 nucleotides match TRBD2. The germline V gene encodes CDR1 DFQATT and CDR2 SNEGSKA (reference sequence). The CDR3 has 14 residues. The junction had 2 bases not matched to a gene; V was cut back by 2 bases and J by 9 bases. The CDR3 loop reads CSARPGLAGGEQFF. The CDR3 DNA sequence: TGCAGTGCTAGACCGGGACTAGCGGGAGGTGAGCAGTTCTTC.

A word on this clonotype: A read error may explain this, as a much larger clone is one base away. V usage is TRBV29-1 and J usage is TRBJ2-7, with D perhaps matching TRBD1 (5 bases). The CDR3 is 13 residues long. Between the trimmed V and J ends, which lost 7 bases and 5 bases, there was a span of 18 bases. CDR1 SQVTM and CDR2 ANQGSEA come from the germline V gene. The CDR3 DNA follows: TGCAGCGACCAAGTACAGGAGTCCCACGAGCAGTACTTC. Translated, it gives CSDQVQESHEQYF.

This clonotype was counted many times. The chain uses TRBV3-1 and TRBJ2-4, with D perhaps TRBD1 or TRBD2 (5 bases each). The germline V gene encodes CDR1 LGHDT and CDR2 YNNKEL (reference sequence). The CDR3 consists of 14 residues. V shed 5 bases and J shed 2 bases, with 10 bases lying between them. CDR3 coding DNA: TGTGCCAGCAGCAACAAGGGACCCAAAAACATTCAGTACTTC. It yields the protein CASSNKGPKNIQYF.

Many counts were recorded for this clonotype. In nucleotides, the CDR3 is TGTGCCAGCAGTTCGGACAGGACCTCCTACGAGCAGTACTTC. Amino acids: CASSSDRTSYEQYF. This chain uses TRBV2 with TRBJ2-7; 7 bases align to TRBD1. The CDR3 covers 14 residues. V shed 5 bases and J 0 bases; nucleotides not matched to a gene: 4. CDR1 is SNHLY and CDR2 is FYNNEI in the germline V gene.

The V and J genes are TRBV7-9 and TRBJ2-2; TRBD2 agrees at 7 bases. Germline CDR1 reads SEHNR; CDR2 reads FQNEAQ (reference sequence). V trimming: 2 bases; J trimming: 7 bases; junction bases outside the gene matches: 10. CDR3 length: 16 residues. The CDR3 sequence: CASSLTGGRFNGELFF. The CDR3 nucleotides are TGTGCCAGCAGCTTAACTGGCGGGAGATTTAACGGGGAGCTGTTTTTT.

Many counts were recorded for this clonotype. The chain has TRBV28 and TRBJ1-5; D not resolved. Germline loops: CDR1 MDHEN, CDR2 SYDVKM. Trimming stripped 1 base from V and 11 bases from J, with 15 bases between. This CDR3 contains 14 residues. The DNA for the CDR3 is TGTGCCAGCAGTTTATCTGTTGTGACACCATCCCAGCATTTT. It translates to CASSLSVVTPSQHF.